This T cell receptor (beta chain) appears in the sequencing data of a study of preoperative IRX-2 immunotherapy in early breast cancer. The CDR3 contains 12 residues. Germline assignment: CDR1 MDHEN and CDR2 SYDVKM. Trimming at V came to 8 bases and at J to 11 bases, leaving 10 bases not matched to a gene. Treatment specified: preoperative locoregional IRX-2 cytokine immunotherapy. Preoperative locoregional IRX-2 cytokine immunotherapy was tested in the phase Ib source study. This clone was seen more than once but under ten times. This table comes from immunoSEQ multiplex PCR, and its TCRdb copy is limited to in-frame clones, with some not included. This sample carries some 5,100 clones, around 64% of them seen once, and the ten largest clones take roughly 11%.

This chain links TRBV28 with TRBJ1-1; TRBD1 matches at 8 bases. The sample here was tumor tissue, taken before IRX-2 immunotherapy. This clonotype was sampled from a human donor with breast cancer. CDR3 DNA: TGTGCCAGCGCGGCAGGGGGCGGGAGGGCTTTCTTT. Translating gives CASAAGGGRAFF. The full variable domain, completed using reference TRBV28 and TRBJ1-1, is DVKVTQSSRYLVKRTGEKVFLECVQDMDHENMFWYRQDPGLGLRLIYFSYDVKMKEKGDIPEGYSVSREKKERFSLILESASTNQTSMYLCASAAGGGRAFFGQGTRLTVV.